This T cell receptor (beta chain) was sequenced during a study of neoadjuvant anti-PD-1 for oral cavity cancer. Study summary: Nivolumab at 3 mg/kg was mostly given biweekly, three to four doses, pre-surgery. Around day 43, patients without progression received a fourth nivolumab dose before surgery. Overall study findings and caveats: Larger post-treatment preexisting tumor clones tracked with greater tumor shrinkage. TCR analyses covered only a few patients per response group.

In regard to this clone: Its antigen is unknown.

In germline, CDR1 is SQVTM, CDR2 ANQGSEA. V shed 3 bases and J shed 4 bases, with 5 bases lying between them. The CDR3 consists of 11 residues. Time point: after neoadjuvant nivolumab, at surgical resection. The assay was immunoSEQ multiplex PCR, and TCRdb's table has in-frame clones only and misses some. The profile shows about 23,000 clones, under 30% of them singletons. The genes are TRBV29-1 and TRBJ2-3, with no clear D. The TCR comes from a person between 40 and 79 years old with oral cavity squamous cell carcinoma. The specimen was tumor tissue, collected after nivolumab (anti-PD-1) treatment. DNA for the CDR3: TGCAGCGTTGATCCCGCAGATACGCAGTATTTT. Protein product: CSVDPADTQYF.